The clone carrying this T cell receptor beta chain is labeled medium-sized based on frequency. Its antigen is still unknown. The sample belongs to a study of T cell clusters in autoimmune cytopenias. At the level of the study: Per sample, median TRB depth was about 52,000 reads, yielding a median about 2,000 distinct clonotypes.

TRB was amplified by touch-down multiplex PCR, primer pools A and B combined. TCRdb reprocessed the multiplex PCR reads and stores each CDR3 protein as one record, lacking DNA. This listing includes nearly 7,000 distinct CDR3 sequences. TRB was amplified from 250 ng of peripheral blood genomic DNA per sample. Study conclusions and caveats: A dominant lymphoma-associated repertoire apparently masked the cluster-lack signature in secondary cytopenia versus chronic lymphocytic leukemia.

The same sample was also studied in work on T cell repertoires in aging, cancer and after chemotherapy.

The clonotype was recovered from a human donor in good health. Sequencing used peripheral blood.

The CDR3: CASSFGSNQPQHF. This chain joins TRBV5-5 and TRBJ1-5. The CDR3 totals 13 residues. Per germline, CDR1 SGHKS and CDR2 YYEKEE (reference sequence).